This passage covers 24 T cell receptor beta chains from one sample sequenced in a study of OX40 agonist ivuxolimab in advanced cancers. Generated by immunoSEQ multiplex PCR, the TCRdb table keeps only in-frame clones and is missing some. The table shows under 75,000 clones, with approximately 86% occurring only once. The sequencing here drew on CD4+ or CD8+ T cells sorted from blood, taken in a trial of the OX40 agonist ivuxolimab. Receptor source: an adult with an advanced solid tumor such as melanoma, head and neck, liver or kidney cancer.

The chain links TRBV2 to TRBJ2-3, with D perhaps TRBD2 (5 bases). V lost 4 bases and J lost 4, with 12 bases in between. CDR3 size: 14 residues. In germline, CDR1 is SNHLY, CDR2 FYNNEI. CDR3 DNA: TGTGCCAGCAGTGCTGGCGGGTGGGCAGATACGCAGTATTTT. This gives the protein CASSAGGWADTQYF. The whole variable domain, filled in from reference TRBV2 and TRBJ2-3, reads EPEVTQTPSHQVTQMGQEVILRCVPISNHLYFYWYRQILGQKVEFLVSFYNNEISEKSEIFDDQFSVERPDGSNFTLKIRSTKLEDSAMYFCASSAGGWADTQYFGPGTRLTVL.

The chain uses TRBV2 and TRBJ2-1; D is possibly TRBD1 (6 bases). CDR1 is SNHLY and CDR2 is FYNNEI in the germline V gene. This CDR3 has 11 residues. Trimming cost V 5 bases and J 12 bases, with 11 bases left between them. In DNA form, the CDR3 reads TGTGCCAGCAGTATGGGGGCTGGGCAGTTCTTC. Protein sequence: CASSMGAGQFF. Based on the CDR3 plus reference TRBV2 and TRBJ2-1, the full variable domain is EPEVTQTPSHQVTQMGQEVILRCVPISNHLYFYWYRQILGQKVEFLVSFYNNEISEKSEIFDDQFSVERPDGSNFTLKIRSTKLEDSAMYFCASSMGAGQFFGPGTRLTVL.

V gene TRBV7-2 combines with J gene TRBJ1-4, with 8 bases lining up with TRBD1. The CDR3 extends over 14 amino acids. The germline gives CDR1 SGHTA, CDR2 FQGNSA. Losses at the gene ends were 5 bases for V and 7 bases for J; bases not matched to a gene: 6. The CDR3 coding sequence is TGTGCCAGCAGCCCACAGGGGGGTCCTGAAAAACTGTTTTTT. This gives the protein CASSPQGGPEKLFF.

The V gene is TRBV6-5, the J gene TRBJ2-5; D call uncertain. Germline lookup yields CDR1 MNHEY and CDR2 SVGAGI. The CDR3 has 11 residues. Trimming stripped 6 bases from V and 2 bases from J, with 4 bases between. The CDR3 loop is CASSSQETQYF. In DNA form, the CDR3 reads TGTGCCAGCAGCAGTCAAGAGACCCAGTACTTC.

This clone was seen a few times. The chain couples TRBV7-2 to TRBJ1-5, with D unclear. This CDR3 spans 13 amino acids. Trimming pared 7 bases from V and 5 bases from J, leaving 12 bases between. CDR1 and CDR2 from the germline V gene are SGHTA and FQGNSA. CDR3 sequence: CASTSARDQPQHF. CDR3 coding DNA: TGTGCCAGCACGTCAGCCCGTGATCAGCCCCAGCATTTT.

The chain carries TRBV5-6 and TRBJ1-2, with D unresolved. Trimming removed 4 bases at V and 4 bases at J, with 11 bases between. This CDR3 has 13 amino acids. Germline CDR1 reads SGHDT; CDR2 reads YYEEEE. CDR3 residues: CASSVDISYGYTF. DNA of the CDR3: TGTGCCAGCAGCGTAGACATAAGCTATGGCTACACCTTC.

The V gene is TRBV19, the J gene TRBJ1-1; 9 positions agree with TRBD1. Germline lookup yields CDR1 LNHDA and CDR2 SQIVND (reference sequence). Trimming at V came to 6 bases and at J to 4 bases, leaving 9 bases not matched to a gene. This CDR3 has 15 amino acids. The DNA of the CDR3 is TGTGCCAGTAGCTCCACCGGACAGGGGAGCACTGAAGCTTTCTTT. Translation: CASSSTGQGSTEAFF.

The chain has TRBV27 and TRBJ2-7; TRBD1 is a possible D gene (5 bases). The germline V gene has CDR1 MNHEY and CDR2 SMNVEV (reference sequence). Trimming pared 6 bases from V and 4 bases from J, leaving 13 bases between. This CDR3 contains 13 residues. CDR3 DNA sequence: TGTGCCAGCAGAGGAAGGGGAAGGTACGAGCAGTACTTC. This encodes CASRGRGRYEQYF.

CDR3 DNA sequence: TGTGCCAGCAGCTTAGGGGGGGGCCTTGAAGCTTTCTTT. This translates into CASSLGGGLEAFF. The V call is TRBV7-9, the J call TRBJ1-1; TRBD1 might be the D (6 bases). Looked up from germline, CDR1 is SEHNR and CDR2 is FQNEAQ (reference sequence). V gave up 1 base and J gave up 7 bases, with 10 bases separating them. There are 13 residues in the CDR3.

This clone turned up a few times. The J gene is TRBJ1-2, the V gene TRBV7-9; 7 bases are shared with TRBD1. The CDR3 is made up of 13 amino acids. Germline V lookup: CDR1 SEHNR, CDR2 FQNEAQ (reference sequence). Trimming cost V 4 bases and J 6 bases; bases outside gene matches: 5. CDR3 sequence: CASSYSGGNGYTF. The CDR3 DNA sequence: TGTGCCAGCAGCTATTCAGGGGGTAATGGCTACACCTTC.

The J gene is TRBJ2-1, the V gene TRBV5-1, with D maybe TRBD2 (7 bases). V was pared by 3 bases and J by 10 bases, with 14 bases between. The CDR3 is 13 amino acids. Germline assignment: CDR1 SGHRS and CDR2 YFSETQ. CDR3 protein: CASSSLGGREQFF. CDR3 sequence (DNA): TGCGCCAGCAGCTCCCTGGGGGGGCGAGAGCAGTTCTTC.

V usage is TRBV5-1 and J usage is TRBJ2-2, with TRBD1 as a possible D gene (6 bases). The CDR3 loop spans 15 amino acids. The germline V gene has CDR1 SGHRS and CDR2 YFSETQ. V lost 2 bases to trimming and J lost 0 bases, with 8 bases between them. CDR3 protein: CASSLGTPNTGELFF. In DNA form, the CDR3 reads TGCGCCAGCAGCTTAGGGACACCGAACACCGGGGAGCTGTTTTTT.

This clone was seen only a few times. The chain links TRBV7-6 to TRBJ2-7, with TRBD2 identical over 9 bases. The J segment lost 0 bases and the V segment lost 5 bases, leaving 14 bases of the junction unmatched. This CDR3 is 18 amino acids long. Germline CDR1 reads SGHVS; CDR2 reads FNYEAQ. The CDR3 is CASSPRVLTSGPSYEQYF. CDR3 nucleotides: TGTGCCAGCAGCCCTAGGGTCCTGACTAGCGGACCCTCCTACGAGCAGTACTTC.

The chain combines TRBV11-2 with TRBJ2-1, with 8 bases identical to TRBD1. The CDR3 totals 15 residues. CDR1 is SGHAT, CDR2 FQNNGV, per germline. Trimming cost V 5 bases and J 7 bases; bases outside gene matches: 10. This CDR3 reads CASSTGTGLFNEQFF. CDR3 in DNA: TGTGCCAGCAGCACCGGGACAGGTCTGTTTAATGAGCAGTTCTTC. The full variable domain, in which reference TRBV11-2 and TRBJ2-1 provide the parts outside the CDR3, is EAGVAQSPRYKIIEKRQSVAFWCNPISGHATLYWYQQILGQGPKLLIQFQNNGVVDDSQLPKDRFSAERLKGVDSTLKIQPAKLEDSAVYLCASSTGTGLFNEQFFGPGTRLTVL.

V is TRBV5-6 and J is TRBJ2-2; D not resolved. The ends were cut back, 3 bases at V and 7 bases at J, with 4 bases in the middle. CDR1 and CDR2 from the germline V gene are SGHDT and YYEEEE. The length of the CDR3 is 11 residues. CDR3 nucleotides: TGTGCCAGCAGCTACATCGGGGAGCTGTTTTTT. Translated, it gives CASSYIGELFF.

The CDR3 nucleotides read TGTGCCAGCAGCTTGGGTCCATCAGCTAATGAAAAACTGTTTTTT. This gives the protein CASSLGPSANEKLFF. The chain is built from TRBV5-5 and TRBJ1-4; D unresolved. V was cut by 0 bases and J by 3 bases, with 9 bases left in between. The CDR3 contains 15 residues. Looked up from germline, CDR1 is SGHKS and CDR2 is YYEKEE (reference sequence).

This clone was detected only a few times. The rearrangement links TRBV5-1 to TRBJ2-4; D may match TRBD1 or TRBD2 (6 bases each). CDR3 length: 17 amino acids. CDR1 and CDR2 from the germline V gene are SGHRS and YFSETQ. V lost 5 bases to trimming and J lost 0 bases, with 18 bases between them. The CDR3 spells CASSWGDTLIAKNIQYF. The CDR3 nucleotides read TGCGCCAGCAGTTGGGGGGACACACTCATAGCCAAAAACATTCAGTACTTC.

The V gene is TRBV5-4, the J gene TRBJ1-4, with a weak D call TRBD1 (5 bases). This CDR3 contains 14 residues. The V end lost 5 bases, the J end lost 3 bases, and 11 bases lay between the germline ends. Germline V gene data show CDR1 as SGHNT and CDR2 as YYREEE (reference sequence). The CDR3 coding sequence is TGTGCCAGCAGTCTGGAGGGGTCTAATGAAAAACTGTTTTTT. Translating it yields CASSLEGSNEKLFF. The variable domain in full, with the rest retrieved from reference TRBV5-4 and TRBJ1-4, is ETGVTQSPTHLIKTRGQQVTLRCSSQSGHNTVSWYQQALGQGPQFIFQYYREEENGRGNFPPRFSGLQFPNYSSELNVNALELDDSALYLCASSLEGSNEKLFFGSGTQLSVL.

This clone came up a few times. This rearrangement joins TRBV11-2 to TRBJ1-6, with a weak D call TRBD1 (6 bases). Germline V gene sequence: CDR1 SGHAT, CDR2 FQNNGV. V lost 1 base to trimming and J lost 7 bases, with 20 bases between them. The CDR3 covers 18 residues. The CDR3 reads CASSLVFRGASGNSPLHF. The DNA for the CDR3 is TGTGCCAGCAGCTTAGTTTTCAGGGGCGCAAGCGGAAATTCACCCCTCCACTTT.

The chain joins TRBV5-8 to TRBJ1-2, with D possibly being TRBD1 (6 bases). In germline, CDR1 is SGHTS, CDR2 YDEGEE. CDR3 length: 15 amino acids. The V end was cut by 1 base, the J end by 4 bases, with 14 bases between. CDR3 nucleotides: TGTGCCAGCAGCTTGCGTCAGGGGACCCCCTATGGCTACACCTTC. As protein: CASSLRQGTPYGYTF.

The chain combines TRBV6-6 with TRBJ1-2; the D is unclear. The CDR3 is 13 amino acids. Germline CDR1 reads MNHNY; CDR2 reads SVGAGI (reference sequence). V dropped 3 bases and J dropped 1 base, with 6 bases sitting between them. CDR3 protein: CASSYSSNYGYTF. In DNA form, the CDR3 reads TGTGCCAGCAGTTATAGCAGTAACTATGGCTACACCTTC.

CDR3 sequence: CASSLAGRVNNQPQHF. The CDR3 DNA sequence: TGTGCCAGCAGCTTAGCGGGCAGGGTGAACAATCAGCCCCAGCATTTT. V usage is TRBV7-2 and J usage is TRBJ1-5; D is possibly TRBD1 (5 bases). Trimming took 0 bases from V and 3 from J, leaving 12 bases between them. CDR3 length equals 16 residues. The V gene's germline CDR1 is SGHTA and CDR2 FQGNSA.

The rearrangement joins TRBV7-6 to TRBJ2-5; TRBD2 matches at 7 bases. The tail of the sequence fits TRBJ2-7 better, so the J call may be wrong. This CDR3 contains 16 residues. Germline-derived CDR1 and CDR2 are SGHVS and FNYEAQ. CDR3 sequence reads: CASSLYPAGVGNEQYF. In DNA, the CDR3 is TGTGCCAGCAGCCTTTACCCGGCGGGAGTCGGAAACGAGCAGTACTTC.

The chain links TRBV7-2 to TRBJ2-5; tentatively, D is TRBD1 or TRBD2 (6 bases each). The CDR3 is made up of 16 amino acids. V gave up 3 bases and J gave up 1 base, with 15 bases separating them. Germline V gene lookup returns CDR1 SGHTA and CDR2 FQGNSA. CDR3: CASSLAGSGAQETQYF. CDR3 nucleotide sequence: TGTGCCAGCAGCTTGGCGGGGTCAGGGGCCCAAGAGACCCAGTACTTC.